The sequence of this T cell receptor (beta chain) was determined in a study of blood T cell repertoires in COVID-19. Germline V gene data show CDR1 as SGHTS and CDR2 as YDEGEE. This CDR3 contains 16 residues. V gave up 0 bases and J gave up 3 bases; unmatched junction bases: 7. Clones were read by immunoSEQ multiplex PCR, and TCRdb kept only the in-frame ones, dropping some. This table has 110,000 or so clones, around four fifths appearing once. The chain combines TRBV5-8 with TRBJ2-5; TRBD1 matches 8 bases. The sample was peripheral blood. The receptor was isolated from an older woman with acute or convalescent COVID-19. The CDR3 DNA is TGTGCCAGCAGCTTGGATATGACAGGGGTGGAAGAGACCCAGTACTTC. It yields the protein CASSLDMTGVEETQYF.